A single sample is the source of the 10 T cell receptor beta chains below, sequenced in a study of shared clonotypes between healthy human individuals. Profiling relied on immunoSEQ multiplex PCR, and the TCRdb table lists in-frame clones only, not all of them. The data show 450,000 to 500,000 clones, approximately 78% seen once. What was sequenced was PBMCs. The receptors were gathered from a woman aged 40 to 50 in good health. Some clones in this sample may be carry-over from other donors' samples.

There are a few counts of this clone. CDR3 nucleotide sequence: TGTGCCATTTGGGACAGGGGGAATGGCGAGCAGTACTTC. Translated: CAIWDRGNGEQYF. The chain couples TRBV10-3 to TRBJ2-7; 11 positions match TRBD1. The CDR3 consists of 13 residues. Trimming removed 9 bases from V and 6 bases from J; junction bases left unmatched: 7. Germline V CDR1 and CDR2: ENHRY, SYGVKD.

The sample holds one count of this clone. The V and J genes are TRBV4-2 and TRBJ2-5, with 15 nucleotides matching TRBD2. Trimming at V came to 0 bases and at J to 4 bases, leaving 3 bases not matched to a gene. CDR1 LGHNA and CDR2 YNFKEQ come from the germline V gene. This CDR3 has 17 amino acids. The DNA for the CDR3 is TGTGCCAGCAGCCAAGATGAGGGACTAGCGGGAGGAGAGACCCAGTACTTC. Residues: CASSQDEGLAGGETQYF.

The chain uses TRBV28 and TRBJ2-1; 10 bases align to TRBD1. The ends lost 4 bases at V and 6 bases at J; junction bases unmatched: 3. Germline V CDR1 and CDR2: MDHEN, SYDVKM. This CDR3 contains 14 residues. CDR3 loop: CASSWTGGSNEQFF. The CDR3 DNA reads TGTGCCAGCAGTTGGACAGGGGGGTCCAATGAGCAGTTCTTC.

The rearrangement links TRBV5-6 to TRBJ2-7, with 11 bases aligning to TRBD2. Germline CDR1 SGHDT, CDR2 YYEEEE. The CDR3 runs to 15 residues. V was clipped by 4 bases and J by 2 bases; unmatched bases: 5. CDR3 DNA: TGTGCCAGCAGCCCTGGACTAGCGGGCACCTACGAGCAGTACTTC. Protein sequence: CASSPGLAGTYEQYF.

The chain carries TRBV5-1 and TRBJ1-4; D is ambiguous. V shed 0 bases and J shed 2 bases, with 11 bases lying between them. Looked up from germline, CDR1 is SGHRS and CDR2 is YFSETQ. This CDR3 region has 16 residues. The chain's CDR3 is CASSLASGSTNEKLFF. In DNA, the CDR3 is TGCGCCAGCAGCTTGGCGTCAGGCTCCACTAATGAAAAACTGTTTTTT.

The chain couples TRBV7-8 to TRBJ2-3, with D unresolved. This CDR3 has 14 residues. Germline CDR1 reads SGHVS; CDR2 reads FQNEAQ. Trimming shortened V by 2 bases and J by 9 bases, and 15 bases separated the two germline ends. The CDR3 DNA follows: TGTGCCAGCAGCTTACTGGGAACAGAGACGACGCAGTATTTT. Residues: CASSLLGTETTQYF.

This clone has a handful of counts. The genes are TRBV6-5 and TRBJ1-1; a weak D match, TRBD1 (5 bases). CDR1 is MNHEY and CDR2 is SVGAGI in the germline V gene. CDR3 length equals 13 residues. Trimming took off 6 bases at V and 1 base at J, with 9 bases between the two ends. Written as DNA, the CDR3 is TGTGCCAGCAGACGGACACCGAACACTGAAGCTTTCTTT. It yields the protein CASRRTPNTEAFF.

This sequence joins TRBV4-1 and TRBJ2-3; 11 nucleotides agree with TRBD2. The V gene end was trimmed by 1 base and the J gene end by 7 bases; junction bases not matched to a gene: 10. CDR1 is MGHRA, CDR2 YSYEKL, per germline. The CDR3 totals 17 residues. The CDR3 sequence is CASSQGVAGGLGYTQYF. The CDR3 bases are TGCGCCAGCAGCCAAGGGGTAGCGGGAGGGTTGGGATATACGCAGTATTTT.

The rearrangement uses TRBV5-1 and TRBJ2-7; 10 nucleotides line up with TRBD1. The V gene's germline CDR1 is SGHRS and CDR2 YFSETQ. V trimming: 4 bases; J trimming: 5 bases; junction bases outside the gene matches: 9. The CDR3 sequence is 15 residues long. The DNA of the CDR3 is TGCGCCAGCAGCCGGACCCGGGACAGGGGAGACGAGCAGTACTTC. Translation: CASSRTRDRGDEQYF. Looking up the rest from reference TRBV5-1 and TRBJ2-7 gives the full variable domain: KAGVTQTPRYLIKTRGQQVTLSCSPISGHRSVSWYQQTPGQGLQFLFEYFSETQRNKGNFPGRFSGRQFSNSRSEMNVSTLELGDSALYLCASSRTRDRGDEQYFGPGTRLTVT.

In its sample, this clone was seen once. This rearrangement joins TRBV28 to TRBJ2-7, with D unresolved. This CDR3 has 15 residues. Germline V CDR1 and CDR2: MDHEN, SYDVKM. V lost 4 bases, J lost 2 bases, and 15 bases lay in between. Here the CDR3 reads CASSSQETITYEQYF. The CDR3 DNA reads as TGTGCCAGCAGTTCACAAGAAACCATTACCTACGAGCAGTACTTC.